The text below deals with one TCR beta chain. Second-dose intervals of approximately 4 or approximately 12 weeks were pooled. The sample originates from a study of T cell responses to AZD1222 COVID-19 vaccine. This CDR3 comprises 14 residues. Germline-derived CDR1 and CDR2 are SNHLY and FYNNEI. V was clipped by 7 bases and J by 9 bases, with 16 bases between them. The protocol was immunoSEQ multiplex PCR, while the TCRdb copy is restricted to in-frame clones and leaves out a portion. The data show some 99,000 clones, roughly 86% seen once. The TCR comes from an adult who received the AZD1222 COVID-19 vaccine. The V and J genes are TRBV2 and TRBJ1-6, with TRBD1 as a possible D gene (6 bases). The sample was peripheral blood, taken 28 days after the second AZD1222 dose. The CDR3 region has the DNA TGTGCCAGCACCAGGGAGGGGGGGAGTTCACCCCTCCACTTT. Protein: CASTREGGSSPLHF.